This TCR beta chain was sequenced in a study of blood T cells in healthy people across ages. Through a sample-barcoded 5' primer and a J-beta primer mix, a second PCR was run for roughly 6 to 11 cycles. TCRdb processed the 5' RACE reads anew with MiXCR; each CDR3 protein has one entry. The sample carries about 800,000 distinct CDR3 sequences, roughly 25% recorded once. The CDR3 covers 17 residues. Germline V gene sequence: CDR1 SGHRS, CDR2 YFSETQ. V lost 0 bases, J lost 4 bases, and 16 bases lay in between. The same sample was also studied in work on T cells of mothers and their children. That work contributes: There were over 8.5 million TCR beta CDR3 reads from each mother and about 3 million from each child.

This clonotype was sampled from a boy younger than 18 in good health. This chain connects TRBV5-1 to TRBJ2-2; D unclear. Sequenced sample: blood. The CDR3 here is CASSLEGPLWGTGELFF. Written as DNA, the CDR3 is TGCGCCAGCAGCTTGGAGGGCCCACTCTGGGGCACCGGGGAGCTGTTTTTT.